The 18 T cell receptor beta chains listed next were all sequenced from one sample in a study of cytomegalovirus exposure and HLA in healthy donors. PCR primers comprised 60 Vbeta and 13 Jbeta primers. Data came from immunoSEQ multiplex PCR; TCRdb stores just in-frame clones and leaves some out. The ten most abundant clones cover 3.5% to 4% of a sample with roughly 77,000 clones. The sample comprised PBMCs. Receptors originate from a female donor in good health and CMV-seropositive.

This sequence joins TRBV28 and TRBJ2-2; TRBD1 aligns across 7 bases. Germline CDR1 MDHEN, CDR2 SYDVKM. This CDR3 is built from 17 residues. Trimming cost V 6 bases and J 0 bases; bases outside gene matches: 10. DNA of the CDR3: TGTGCCAGCAGGGGGACAGAAATTACCTCGAACACCGGGGAGCTGTTTTTT. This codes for CASRGTEITSNTGELFF.

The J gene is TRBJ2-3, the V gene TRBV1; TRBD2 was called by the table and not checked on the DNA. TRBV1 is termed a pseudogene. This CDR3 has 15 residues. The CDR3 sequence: CTSSQTGGALDTQYF. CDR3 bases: TGCACCAGCAGCCAGACCGGGGGGGCCCTAGATACGCAGTATTTT.

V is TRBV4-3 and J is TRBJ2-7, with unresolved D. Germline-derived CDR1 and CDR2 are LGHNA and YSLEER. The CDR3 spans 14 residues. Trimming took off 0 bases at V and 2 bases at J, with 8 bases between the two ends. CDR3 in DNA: TGCGCCAGCAGCCAAGATGCAGGCGCCTACGAGCAGTACTTC. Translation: CASSQDAGAYEQYF.

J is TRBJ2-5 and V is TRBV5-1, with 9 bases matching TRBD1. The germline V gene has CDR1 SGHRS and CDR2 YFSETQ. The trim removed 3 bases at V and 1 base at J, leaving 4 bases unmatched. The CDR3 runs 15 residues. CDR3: CASSWTGESQETQYF. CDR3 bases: TGCGCCAGCAGCTGGACAGGGGAGTCCCAAGAGACCCAGTACTTC.

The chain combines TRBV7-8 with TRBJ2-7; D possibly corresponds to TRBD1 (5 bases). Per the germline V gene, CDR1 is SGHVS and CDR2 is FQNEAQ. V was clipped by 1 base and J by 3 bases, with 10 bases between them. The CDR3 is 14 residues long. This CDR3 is CASSLVATGYEQYF. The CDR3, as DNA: TGTGCCAGCAGCTTAGTGGCCACAGGCTACGAGCAGTACTTC. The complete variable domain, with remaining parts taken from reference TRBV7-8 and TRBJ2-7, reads GAGVSQSPRYKVAKRGQDVALRCDPISGHVSLFWYQQALGQGPEFLTYFQNEAQLDKSGLPSDRFFAERPEGSVSTLKIQRTQQEDSAVYLCASSLVATGYEQYFGPGTRLTVT.

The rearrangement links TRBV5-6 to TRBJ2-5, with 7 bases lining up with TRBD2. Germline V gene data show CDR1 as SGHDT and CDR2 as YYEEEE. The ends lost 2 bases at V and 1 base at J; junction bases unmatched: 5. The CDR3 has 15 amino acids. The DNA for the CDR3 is TGTGCCAGCAGCTTACCCGGGGGGAGCCAAGAGACCCAGTACTTC. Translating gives CASSLPGGSQETQYF.

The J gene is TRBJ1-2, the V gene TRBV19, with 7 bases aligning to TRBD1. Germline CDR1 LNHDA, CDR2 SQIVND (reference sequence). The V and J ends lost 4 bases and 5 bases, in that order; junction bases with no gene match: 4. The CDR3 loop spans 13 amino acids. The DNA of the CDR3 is TGTGCCAGTAGTACCCCACAGGGGTATGGCTACACCTTC. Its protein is CASSTPQGYGYTF.

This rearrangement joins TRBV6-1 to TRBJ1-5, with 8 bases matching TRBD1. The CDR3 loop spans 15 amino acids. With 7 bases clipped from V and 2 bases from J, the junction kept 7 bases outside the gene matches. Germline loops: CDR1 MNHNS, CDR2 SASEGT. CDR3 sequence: CASTDDRGGNQPQHF. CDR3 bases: TGTGCCAGCACCGATGACAGGGGAGGCAATCAGCCCCAGCATTTT.

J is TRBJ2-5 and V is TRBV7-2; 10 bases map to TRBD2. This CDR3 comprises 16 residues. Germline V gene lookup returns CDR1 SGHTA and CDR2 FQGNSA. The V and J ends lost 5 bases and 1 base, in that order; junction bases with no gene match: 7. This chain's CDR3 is CASSPSRTSGQETQYF. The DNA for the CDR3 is TGTGCCAGCAGCCCTAGTCGGACTAGCGGCCAAGAGACCCAGTACTTC.

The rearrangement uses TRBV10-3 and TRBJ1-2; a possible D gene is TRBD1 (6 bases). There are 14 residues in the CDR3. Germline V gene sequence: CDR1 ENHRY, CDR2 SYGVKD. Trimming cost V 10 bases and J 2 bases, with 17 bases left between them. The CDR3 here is CATNTGPSNYGYTF. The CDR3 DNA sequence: TGTGCCACTAATACAGGGCCCTCGAACTATGGCTACACCTTC.

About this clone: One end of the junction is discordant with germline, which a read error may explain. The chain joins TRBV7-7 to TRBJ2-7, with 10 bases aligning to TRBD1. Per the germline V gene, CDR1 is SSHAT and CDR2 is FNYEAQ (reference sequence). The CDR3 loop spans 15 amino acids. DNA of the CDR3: TGTGCTAGCAGCCCGGGACAGGGGATCGACCACGAGCAGTACTTC. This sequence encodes CASSPGQGIDHEQYF.

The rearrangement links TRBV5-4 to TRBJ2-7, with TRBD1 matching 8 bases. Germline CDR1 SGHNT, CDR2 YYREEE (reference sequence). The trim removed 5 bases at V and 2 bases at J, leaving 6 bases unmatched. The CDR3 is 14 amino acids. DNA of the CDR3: TGTGCCAGCAGGTCACAGGGGGACCCCTACGAGCAGTACTTC. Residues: CASRSQGDPYEQYF.

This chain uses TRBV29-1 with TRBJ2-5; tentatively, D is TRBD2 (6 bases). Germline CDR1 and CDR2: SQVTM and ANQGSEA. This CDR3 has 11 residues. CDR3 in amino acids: CSSGNQETQYF. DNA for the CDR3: TGCAGTAGCGGTAATCAAGAGACCCAGTACTTC.

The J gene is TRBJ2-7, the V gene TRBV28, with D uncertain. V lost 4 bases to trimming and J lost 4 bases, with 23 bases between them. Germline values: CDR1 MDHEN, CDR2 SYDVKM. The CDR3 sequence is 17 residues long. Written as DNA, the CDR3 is TGTGCCAGCAGTTCGATACAGAGAAGTACCGGTCGGTACGAGCAGTACTTC. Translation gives CASSSIQRSTGRYEQYF.

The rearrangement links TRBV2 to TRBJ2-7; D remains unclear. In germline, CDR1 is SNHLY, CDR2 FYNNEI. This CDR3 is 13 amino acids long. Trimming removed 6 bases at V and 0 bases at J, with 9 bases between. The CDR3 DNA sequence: TGTGCCAGCAGAGCAACAGTCTCCTACGAGCAGTACTTC. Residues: CASRATVSYEQYF. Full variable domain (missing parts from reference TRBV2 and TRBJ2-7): EPEVTQTPSHQVTQMGQEVILRCVPISNHLYFYWYRQILGQKVEFLVSFYNNEISEKSEIFDDQFSVERPDGSNFTLKIRSTKLEDSAMYFCASRATVSYEQYFGPGTRLTVT.

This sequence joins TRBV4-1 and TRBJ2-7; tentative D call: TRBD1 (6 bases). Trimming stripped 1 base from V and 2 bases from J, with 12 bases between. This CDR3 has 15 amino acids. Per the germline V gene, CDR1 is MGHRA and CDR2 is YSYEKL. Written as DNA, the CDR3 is TGCGCCAGCAGCCAAGCGAGGGGGAGCGCCTACGAGCAGTACTTC. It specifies CASSQARGSAYEQYF.

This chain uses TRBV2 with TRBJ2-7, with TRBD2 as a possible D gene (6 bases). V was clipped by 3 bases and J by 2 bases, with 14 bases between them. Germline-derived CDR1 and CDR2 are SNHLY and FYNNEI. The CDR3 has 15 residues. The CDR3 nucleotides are TGTGCCAGCAGTGAGGGAGGATTAGGAGCCTACGAGCAGTACTTC. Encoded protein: CASSEGGLGAYEQYF.

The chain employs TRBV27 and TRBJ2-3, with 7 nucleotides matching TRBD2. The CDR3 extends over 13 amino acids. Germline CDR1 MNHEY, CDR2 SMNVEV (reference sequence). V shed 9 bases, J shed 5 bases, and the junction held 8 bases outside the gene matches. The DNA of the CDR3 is TGTGCCAGTGGAACGGGAGGTCAAGATACGCAGTATTTT. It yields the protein CASGTGGQDTQYF.